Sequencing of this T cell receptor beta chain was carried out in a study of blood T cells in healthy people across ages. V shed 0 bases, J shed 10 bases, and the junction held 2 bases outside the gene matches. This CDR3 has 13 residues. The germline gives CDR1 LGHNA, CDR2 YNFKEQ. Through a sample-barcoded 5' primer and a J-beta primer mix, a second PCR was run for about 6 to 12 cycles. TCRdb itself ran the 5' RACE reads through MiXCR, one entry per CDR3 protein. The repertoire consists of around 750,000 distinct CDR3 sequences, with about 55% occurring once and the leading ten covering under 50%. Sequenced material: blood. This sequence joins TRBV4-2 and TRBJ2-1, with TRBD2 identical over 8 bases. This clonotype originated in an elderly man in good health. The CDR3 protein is CASSQDQREEQFF. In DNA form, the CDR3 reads TGTGCCAGCAGCCAAGATCAGCGGGAGGAGCAGTTCTTC.